This entry is about one T cell receptor beta chain. What it binds is unknown. The data were taken from a study of stem cell transplantation in POMP-related autoinflammatory disease. Study at large: Before transplant, CD4+ T cells skewed naive and CD8+ proportions were low.

The CDR3 covers 13 residues. Germline values: CDR1 SQVTM, CDR2 ANQGSEA. The ends lost 5 bases at V and 5 bases at J; junction bases unmatched: 2. Regarding the study as a whole: Across all analyzed T-cell subsets, patients with PRAID tended toward reduced diversity and increased clonality.

Some clones are missing from TCRdb's copy, which holds only in-frame ones; the method was immunoSEQ multiplex PCR. The profile shows about 7,800 clones, over 75% of them singletons. The specimen comprised CD8+ T cells from PBMCs, sampled after stem cell transplantation. The chain carries TRBV29-1 and TRBJ2-1, with 11 positions matching TRBD2. The receptor comes from a human patient with POMP-related autoinflammation and immune dysregulation (PRAID). T cells may partly derive from the graft donor. This chain's CDR3 is CSVLAGGHNEQFF. Here the CDR3 DNA reads TGCAGCGTTCTAGCGGGGGGTCACAATGAGCAGTTCTTC.